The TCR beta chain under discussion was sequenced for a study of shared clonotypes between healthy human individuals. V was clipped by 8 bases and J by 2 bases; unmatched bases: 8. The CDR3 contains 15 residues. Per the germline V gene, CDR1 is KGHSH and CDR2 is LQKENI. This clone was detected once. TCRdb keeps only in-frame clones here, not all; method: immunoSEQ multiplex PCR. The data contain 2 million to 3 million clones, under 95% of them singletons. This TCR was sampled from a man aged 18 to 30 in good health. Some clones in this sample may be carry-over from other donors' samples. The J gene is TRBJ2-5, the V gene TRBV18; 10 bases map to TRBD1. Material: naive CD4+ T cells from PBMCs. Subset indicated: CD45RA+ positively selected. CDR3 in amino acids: CASTSGTGEQETQYF. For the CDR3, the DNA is TGTGCCAGCACCTCGGGGACAGGGGAGCAAGAGACCCAGTACTTC.